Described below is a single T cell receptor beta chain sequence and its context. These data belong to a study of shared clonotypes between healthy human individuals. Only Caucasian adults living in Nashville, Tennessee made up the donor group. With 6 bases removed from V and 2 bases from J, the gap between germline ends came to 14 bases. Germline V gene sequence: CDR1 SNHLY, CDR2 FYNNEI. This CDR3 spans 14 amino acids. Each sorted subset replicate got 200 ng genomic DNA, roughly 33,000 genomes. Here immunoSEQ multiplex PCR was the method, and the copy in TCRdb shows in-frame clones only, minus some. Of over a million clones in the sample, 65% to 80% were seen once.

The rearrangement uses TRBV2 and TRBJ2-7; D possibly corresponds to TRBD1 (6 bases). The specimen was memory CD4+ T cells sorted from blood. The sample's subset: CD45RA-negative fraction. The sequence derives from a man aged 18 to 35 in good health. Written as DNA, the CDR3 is TGTGCCAGCAGAGTCGGGACAAGTACCTACGAGCAGTACTTC. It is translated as CASRVGTSTYEQYF.